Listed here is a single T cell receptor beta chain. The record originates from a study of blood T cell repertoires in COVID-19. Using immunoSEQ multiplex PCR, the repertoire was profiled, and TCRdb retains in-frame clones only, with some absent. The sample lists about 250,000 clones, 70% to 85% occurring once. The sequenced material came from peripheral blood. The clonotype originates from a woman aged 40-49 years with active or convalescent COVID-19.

CDR3 nucleotides: TGTGCCAGCAGTTTTCCCTCCGGGGGCTACACCTTC. Translating it yields CASSFPSGGYTF. The chain links TRBV28 to TRBJ1-2; D call uncertain. The length of the CDR3 is 12 residues. Looked up from germline, CDR1 is MDHEN and CDR2 is SYDVKM. V gave up 3 bases and J gave up 8 bases, with 10 bases separating them.